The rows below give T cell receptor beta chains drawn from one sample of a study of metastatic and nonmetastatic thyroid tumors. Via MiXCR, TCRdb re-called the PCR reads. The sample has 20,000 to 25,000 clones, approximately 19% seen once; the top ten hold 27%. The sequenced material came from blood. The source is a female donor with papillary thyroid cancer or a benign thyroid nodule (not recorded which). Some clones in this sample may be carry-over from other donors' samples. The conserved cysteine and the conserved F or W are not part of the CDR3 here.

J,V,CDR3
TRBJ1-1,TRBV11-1,ASSWAAGMNTEAF
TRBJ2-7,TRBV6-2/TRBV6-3,ASSSRRDGTYEQY
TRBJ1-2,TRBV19,ASLDRNNYGYT
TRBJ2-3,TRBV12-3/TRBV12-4,ASSPEWAGVSTDTRY
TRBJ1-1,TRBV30,AWSPQHTEAF
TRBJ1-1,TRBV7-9,ASSLDIFGNTEAF